These 10 T cell receptor beta chains were sequenced from one sample in a study of blood T cell repertoires in COVID-19. The data were produced by immunoSEQ multiplex PCR, yet TCRdb's version contains in-frame clones alone and is incomplete. This sample carries hundreds of thousands of clones, approximately 88% of them seen once, and the ten largest clones take roughly 1.2%. The material sequenced was peripheral blood. These receptors all come from a man aged 35-49 years with acute or convalescent COVID-19.

The CDR3 loop reads CASSQGSLGRRGTEAFF. The CDR3 DNA is TGCGCCAGCAGCCAAGGAAGTCTGGGGCGTCGTGGCACTGAAGCTTTCTTT. J is TRBJ1-1 and V is TRBV4-1; D is perhaps TRBD1 (5 bases). V shed 1 base and J shed 4 bases, with 19 bases lying between them. CDR1 is MGHRA, CDR2 YSYEKL, per germline. This CDR3 comprises 17 residues.

The chain has TRBV2 and TRBJ1-4, with D unresolved. The CDR3 has 11 residues. V was pared by 3 bases and J by 6 bases, with 2 bases between. Germline V CDR1 and CDR2: SNHLY, FYNNEI. In DNA, the CDR3 is TGTGCCAGCAGTGACTATGAAAAACTGTTTTTT. Its translation is CASSDYEKLFF.

The chain has TRBV19 and TRBJ2-6, with 9 bases identical to TRBD1. Germline V lookup: CDR1 LNHDA, CDR2 SQIVND (reference sequence). CDR3 length equals 15 residues. Trimming at V came to 7 bases and at J to 1 base, leaving 2 bases not matched to a gene. Here the CDR3 reads CASMGQGSGANVLTF. In DNA form, the CDR3 reads TGTGCCAGTATGGGACAGGGATCTGGGGCCAACGTCCTGACTTTC. The complete variable domain, with remaining parts taken from reference TRBV19 and TRBJ2-6, reads DGGITQSPKYLFRKEGQNVTLSCEQNLNHDAMYWYRQDPGQGLRLIYYSQIVNDFQKGDIAEGYSVSREKKESFPLTVTSAQKNPTAFYLCASMGQGSGANVLTFGAGSRLTVL.

This chain joins TRBV30 and TRBJ1-6; 11 bases are shared with TRBD1. Trimming at V came to 1 base and at J to 9 bases, leaving 2 bases not matched to a gene. Germline V gives CDR1 GTSNPN, CDR2 SVGIG (reference sequence). This CDR3 region has 14 residues. The CDR3 protein is CAWSEGQGVSPLHF. The CDR3 nucleotides read TGTGCCTGGAGTGAGGGACAGGGGGTTTCACCCCTCCACTTT.

The V and J genes are TRBV6-5 and TRBJ1-2, with 11 bases fitting TRBD1. From germline, CDR1 is MNHEY and CDR2 SVGAGI. J lost 7 bases, V lost 9 bases, and 7 bases had no gene match. The CDR3 is made up of 13 amino acids. CDR3 nucleotides: TGTGCCAGTGTTCGGACAGGGGGCCTTGGCTACACCTTC. Residues: CASVRTGGLGYTF.

The rearrangement joins TRBV27 to TRBJ2-7, with D possibly being TRBD1 (7 bases). The CDR3 totals 18 residues. Germline CDR1 MNHEY, CDR2 SMNVEV (reference sequence). V lost 2 bases to trimming and J lost 4 bases, with 24 bases between them. The CDR3 DNA reads as TGTGCCAGCAGTTTACAGGGGGGAGTTCTCAACCCTGGGTACGAGCAGTACTTC. This gives the protein CASSLQGGVLNPGYEQYF.

The genes are TRBV5-8 and TRBJ1-2, with D maybe TRBD1 (6 bases). Germline loops: CDR1 SGHTS, CDR2 YDEGEE. Trimming took 0 bases from V and 4 from J, leaving 16 bases between them. This CDR3 is 16 amino acids long. The CDR3 sequence is CASSLAPQGLFYGYTF. CDR3 sequence (DNA): TGTGCCAGCAGCTTGGCCCCGCAGGGGCTCTTCTATGGCTACACCTTC. The full variable domain, with the rest looked up from reference TRBV5-8 and TRBJ1-2, is EAGVTQSPTHLIKTRGQQATLRCSPISGHTSVYWYQQALGLGLQFLLWYDEGEERNRGNFPPRFSGRQFPNYSSELNVNALELEDSALYLCASSLAPQGLFYGYTFGSGTRLTVV.

The V gene is TRBV6-2 or TRBV6-3, the J gene TRBJ2-2; D gene uncertain. V was shortened by 2 bases and J by 1 base, with 8 bases between the two germline ends. CDR1 is MNHEY, CDR2 SVGEGT, per germline. The CDR3 loop spans 15 amino acids. The CDR3 DNA is TGTGCCAGCAGTTACGCGGAAGAGAACACCGGGGAGCTGTTTTTT. This codes for CASSYAEENTGELFF.

The chain links TRBV5-1 to TRBJ1-6, with D possibly being TRBD1 (5 bases). Germline CDR1 SGHRS, CDR2 YFSETQ. V lost 4 bases and J lost 7, with 12 bases in between. This CDR3 has 14 amino acids. Here the CDR3 DNA reads TGCGCCAGCAGCGGGGGGGACCCAAATTCACCCCTCCACTTT. Translation: CASSGGDPNSPLHF.

The V gene is TRBV7-2, the J gene TRBJ1-3, with a weak D call TRBD1 (5 bases). Germline CDR1 and CDR2: SGHTA and FQGNSA. The CDR3 loop spans 13 amino acids. V was shortened by 6 bases and J by 1 base, with 7 bases between the two germline ends. CDR3 in amino acids: CASSQGSGNTIYF. Written as DNA, the CDR3 is TGTGCCAGCAGTCAGGGTTCTGGAAACACCATATATTTT. Full variable domain (remainder filled in from reference TRBV7-2 and TRBJ1-3): GAGVSQSPSNKVTEKGKDVELRCDPISGHTALYWYRQSLGQGLEFLIYFQGNSAPDKSGLPSDRFSAERTGGSVSTLTIQRTQQEDSAVYLCASSQGSGNTIYFGEGSWLTVV.